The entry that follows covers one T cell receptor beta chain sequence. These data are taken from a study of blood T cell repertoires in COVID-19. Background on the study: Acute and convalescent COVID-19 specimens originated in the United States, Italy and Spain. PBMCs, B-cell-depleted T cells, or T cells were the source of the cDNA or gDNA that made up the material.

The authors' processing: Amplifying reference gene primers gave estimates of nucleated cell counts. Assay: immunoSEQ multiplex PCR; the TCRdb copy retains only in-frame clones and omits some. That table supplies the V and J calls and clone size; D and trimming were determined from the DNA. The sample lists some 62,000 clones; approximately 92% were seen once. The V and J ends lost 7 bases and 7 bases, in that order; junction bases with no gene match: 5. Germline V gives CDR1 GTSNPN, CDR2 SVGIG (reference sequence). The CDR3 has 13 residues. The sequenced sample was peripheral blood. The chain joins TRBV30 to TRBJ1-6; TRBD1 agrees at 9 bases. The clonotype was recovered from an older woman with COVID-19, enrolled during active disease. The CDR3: CAFQGTGNSPLHF. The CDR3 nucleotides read TGTGCCTTCCAAGGGACAGGGAATTCACCCCTCCACTTT.